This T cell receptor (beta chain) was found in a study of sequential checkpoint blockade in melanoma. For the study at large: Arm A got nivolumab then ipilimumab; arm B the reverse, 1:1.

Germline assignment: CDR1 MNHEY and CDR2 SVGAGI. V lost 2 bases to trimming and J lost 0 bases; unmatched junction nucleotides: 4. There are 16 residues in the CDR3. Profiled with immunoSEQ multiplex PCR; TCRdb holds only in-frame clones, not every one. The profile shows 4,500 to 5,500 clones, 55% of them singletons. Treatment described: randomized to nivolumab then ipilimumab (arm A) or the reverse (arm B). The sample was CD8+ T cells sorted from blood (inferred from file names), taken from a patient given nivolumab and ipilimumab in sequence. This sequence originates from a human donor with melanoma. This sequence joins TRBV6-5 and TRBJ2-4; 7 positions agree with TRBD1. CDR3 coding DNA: TGTGCCAGCAGTTACGAAGGGGGCCTAGCCAAAAACATTCAGTACTTC. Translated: CASSYEGGLAKNIQYF.